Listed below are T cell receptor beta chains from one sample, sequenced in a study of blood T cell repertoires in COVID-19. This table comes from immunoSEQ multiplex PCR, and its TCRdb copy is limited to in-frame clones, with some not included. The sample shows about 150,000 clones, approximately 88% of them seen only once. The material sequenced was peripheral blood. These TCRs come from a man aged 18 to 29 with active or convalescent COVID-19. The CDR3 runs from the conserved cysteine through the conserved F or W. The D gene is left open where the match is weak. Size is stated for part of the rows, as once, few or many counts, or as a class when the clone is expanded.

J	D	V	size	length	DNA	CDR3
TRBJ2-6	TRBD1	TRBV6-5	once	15	TGTGCCAGCAGGACAGGGGGCTCTGGGGCCAACGTCCTGACTTTC	CASRTGGSGANVLTF
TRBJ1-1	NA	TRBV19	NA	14	TGTGCCAGTAGCCCTTTTTTACAAAACACTGAAGCTTTCTTT	CASSPFLQNTEAFF
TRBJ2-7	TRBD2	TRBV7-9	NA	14	TGTGCCAGCAGCTTCTGGGAGCGGGAGAACGAGCAGTACTTC	CASSFWERENEQYF
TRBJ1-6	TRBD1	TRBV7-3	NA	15	TGTGCCAGCAGCTACGGACAGGGGGAGAATTCACCCCTCCACTTT	CASSYGQGENSPLHF
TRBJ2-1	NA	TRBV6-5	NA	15	TGTGCCAGTACCCTGGGACTGAGCTCCTACAATGAGCAGTTCTTC	CASTLGLSSYNEQFF
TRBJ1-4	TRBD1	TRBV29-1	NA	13	TGCAGCGTTGCCGGGACAGGGCGAGAAAAACTGTTTTTT	CSVAGTGREKLFF
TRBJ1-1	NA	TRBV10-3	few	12	TGTGCCATCAGTGAGTCAGGGGGTAGGGCTTTCTTT	CAISESGGRAFF
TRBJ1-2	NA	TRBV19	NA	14	TGTGCCAGTAGTATTTACGGGACTGAAAGAGGCTACACCTTC	CASSIYGTERGYTF
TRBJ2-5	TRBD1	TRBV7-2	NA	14	TGTGCCAGCAGCTTGGACAGGGGGCTGAAGACCCAGTACTTC	CASSLDRGLKTQYF
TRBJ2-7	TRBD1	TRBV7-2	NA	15	TGTGCCAGCAGCTTTGGACAGGGTGGGTTCTACGAGCAGTACTTC	CASSFGQGGFYEQYF
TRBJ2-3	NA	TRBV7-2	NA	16	TGTGCCAGCAGCTTACAGGGGTCCCCTAGCACAGATACGCAGTATTTT	CASSLQGSPSTDTQYF
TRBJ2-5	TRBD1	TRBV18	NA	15	TGTGCCAGCTCAAGGCTACAGGGGGCGCAAGAGACCCAGTACTTC	CASSRLQGAQETQYF
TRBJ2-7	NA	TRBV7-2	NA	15	TGTGCCAGCAGCTTAACCCCCGAGGGAGCCTACGAGCAGTACTTC	CASSLTPEGAYEQYF
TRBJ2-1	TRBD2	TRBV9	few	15	TGTGCCAGCAGTCGGACTAGCGGGATCTTGCATGAGCAGTTCTTC	CASSRTSGILHEQFF
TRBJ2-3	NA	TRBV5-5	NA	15	TGTGCCAGCAGCTTGGGACAGGCCCCCACAGATACGCAGTATTTT	CASSLGQAPTDTQYF
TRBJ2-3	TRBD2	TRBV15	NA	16	TGTGCCACCAGCAGAGATCCTAGCGGTAGCACAGATACGCAGTATTTT	CATSRDPSGSTDTQYF
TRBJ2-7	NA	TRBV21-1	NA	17	TGTGCCAGCAGCTCCGTCAGCGGGGGACTAACAACCTACGAGCAGTACTTC	CASSSVSGGLTTYEQYF
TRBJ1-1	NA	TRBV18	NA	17	TGTGCCAGCTCACCATATCACCAGGGGAAGGCGAACACTGAAGCTTTCTTT	CASSPYHQGKANTEAFF
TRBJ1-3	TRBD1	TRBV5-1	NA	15	TGCGCCAGCAGCAGCCTGACAGGGGCTGGAAACACCATATATTTT	CASSSLTGAGNTIYF
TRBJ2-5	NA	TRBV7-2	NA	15	TGTGCCAGCAGCTTGGGCAGGGTCCCTCAAGAGACCCAGTACTTC	CASSLGRVPQETQYF
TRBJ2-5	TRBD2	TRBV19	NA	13	TGTGCCAGTAGCTTTGCGGGGGGGGAGACCCAGTACTTC	CASSFAGGETQYF
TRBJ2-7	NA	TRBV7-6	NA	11	TGTGCCAGCAGCAGGGGTCAGGAGCAGTACTTC	CASSRGQEQYF
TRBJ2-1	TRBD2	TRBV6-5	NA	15	TGTGCCAGCAAGGCCCTAGCGGGAGTTGGTAATGAGCAGTTCTTC	CASKALAGVGNEQFF
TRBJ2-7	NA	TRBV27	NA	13	TGTGCCAGCAGTTGGCGGAGCTCCTACGAGCAGTACTTC	CASSWRSSYEQYF
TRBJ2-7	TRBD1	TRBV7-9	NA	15	TGTGCCAGCACCAACCGATGGGACAGCTCCTACGAGCAGTACTTC	CASTNRWDSSYEQYF
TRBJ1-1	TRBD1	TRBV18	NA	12	TGTGCCAGCTCACCAGACAGGGATGAAGCTTTCTTT	CASSPDRDEAFF
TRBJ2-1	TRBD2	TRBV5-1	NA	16	TGCGCCAGCAGCTTCTTTAGCGGGAGTCGGAACAATGAGCAGTTCTTC	CASSFFSGSRNNEQFF
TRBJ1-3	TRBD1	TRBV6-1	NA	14	TGTGCCAGCAGTGATAGGACAGGGCGAAACACCATATATTTT	CASSDRTGRNTIYF
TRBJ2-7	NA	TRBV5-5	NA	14	TGTGCCAGCAGCTTAAACCTACGGTGGTACGAGCAGTACTTC	CASSLNLRWYEQYF
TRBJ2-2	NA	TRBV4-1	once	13	TGCGCCAGCAGCCAAGATAATACCGGGGAGCTGTTTTTT	CASSQDNTGELFF
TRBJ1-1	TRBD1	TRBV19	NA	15	TGTGCCAGTAGTATAACAGGGGGCGAGGACACTGAAGCTTTCTTT	CASSITGGEDTEAFF
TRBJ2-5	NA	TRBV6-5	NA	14	TGTGCCAGCCTCCGGGGGGCGCGTCAAGAGACCCAGTACTTC	CASLRGARQETQYF
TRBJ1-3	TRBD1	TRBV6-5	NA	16	TGTGCCAGCAGTTACGGGGACAGGGTTTCTGGAAACACCATATATTTT	CASSYGDRVSGNTIYF
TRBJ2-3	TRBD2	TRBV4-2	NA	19	TGTGCCAGCAGCCAAGATCGGCGGGGACTAGCGACTAGCACAGATACGCAGTATTTT	CASSQDRRGLATSTDTQYF
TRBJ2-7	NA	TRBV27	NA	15	TGTGCCAGCGGCCCGCAAGAGCGGCGTCCCTACGAGCAGTACTTC	CASGPQERRPYEQYF